The rows below give T cell receptor beta chains drawn from one sample of a study of blood T cell repertoires in COVID-19. The table came from immunoSEQ multiplex PCR; TCRdb's copy has only in-frame clones and leaves some out. The sample consists of 150,000 or so clones, around 82% of them appearing once. The material sequenced was peripheral blood. All receptors derive from a woman between 40 and 50 years old with COVID-19, enrolled during active disease. CDR3s leave out the opening cysteine and the closing phenylalanine or tryptophan. The order of the fields is D gene, V gene, J gene, CDR3 protein. The D gene is left open where the match is weak.

d_call: .
v_call: TRBV5-1
j_call: TRBJ2-7
cdr3_aa: ASSLAAGPYEQY

d_call: TRBD1
v_call: TRBV7-3
j_call: TRBJ1-2
cdr3_aa: ASSLLPQGAGGYT

d_call: TRBD1
v_call: TRBV2
j_call: TRBJ2-5
cdr3_aa: ASSDGQGTKAQY

d_call: TRBD1
v_call: TRBV3-1/TRBV3-2
j_call: TRBJ2-7
cdr3_aa: ASSPGQGAGEQY

d_call: .
v_call: TRBV28
j_call: TRBJ1-4
cdr3_aa: ASSTLAGGREKLF

d_call: .
v_call: TRBV2
j_call: TRBJ2-3
cdr3_aa: ASSEGLLTSTDTQY

d_call: .
v_call: TRBV3-1/TRBV3-2
j_call: TRBJ2-2
cdr3_aa: ASSPIQVTGELF

d_call: TRBD2
v_call: TRBV4-2
j_call: TRBJ2-3
cdr3_aa: ASSQESGTSSSDTQY

d_call: TRBD2
v_call: TRBV27
j_call: TRBJ2-1
cdr3_aa: ASTEYSGRAIHEQF

d_call: .
v_call: TRBV27
j_call: TRBJ2-1
cdr3_aa: ASSLSRGSNEQF

d_call: .
v_call: TRBV30
j_call: TRBJ1-1
cdr3_aa: AHVMRVSEAF

d_call: .
v_call: TRBV13
j_call: TRBJ2-4
cdr3_aa: ASSLGDRHNIQY

d_call: .
v_call: TRBV10-1
j_call: TRBJ2-7
cdr3_aa: ASSDERYSYEQY

d_call: .
v_call: TRBV5-1
j_call: TRBJ2-1
cdr3_aa: ASSLAEQGTHEQF

d_call: TRBD1
v_call: TRBV5-8
j_call: TRBJ2-5
cdr3_aa: ASSAGTGAQETQY

d_call: .
v_call: TRBV5-1
j_call: TRBJ1-4
cdr3_aa: ASSLDSYNEKLF

d_call: TRBD1
v_call: TRBV7-8
j_call: TRBJ2-3
cdr3_aa: ASSLQDREITDTQY

d_call: .
v_call: TRBV11-2
j_call: TRBJ2-2
cdr3_aa: ASSLARSRPGELF

d_call: .
v_call: TRBV5-6
j_call: TRBJ1-2
cdr3_aa: ASSLLAEDGYT

d_call: .
v_call: TRBV30
j_call: TRBJ1-5
cdr3_aa: AWSNTPGAQH

d_call: TRBD1
v_call: TRBV6-2/TRBV6-3
j_call: TRBJ2-2
cdr3_aa: ASSYSSGGSGELF

d_call: .
v_call: TRBV9
j_call: TRBJ2-5
cdr3_aa: ASSLRGSGQETQY

d_call: TRBD1
v_call: TRBV3-1/TRBV3-2
j_call: TRBJ2-7
cdr3_aa: ASSQDVGQAIYEQY

d_call: .
v_call: TRBV4-1
j_call: TRBJ1-4
cdr3_aa: ASSPTASPSRLF

d_call: TRBD1
v_call: TRBV28
j_call: TRBJ1-4
cdr3_aa: ASSLDRAREKLF

d_call: TRBD1
v_call: TRBV5-5
j_call: TRBJ2-2
cdr3_aa: ASSPNPGTGIGELF

d_call: TRBD2
v_call: TRBV9
j_call: TRBJ2-1
cdr3_aa: ASSVLAGGSNEQF

d_call: .
v_call: TRBV5-1
j_call: TRBJ2-3
cdr3_aa: ASSRHQADTQY

d_call: TRBD1
v_call: TRBV2
j_call: TRBJ2-1
cdr3_aa: ASSQTGANNEQF

d_call: TRBD1
v_call: TRBV19
j_call: TRBJ1-1
cdr3_aa: ASSRGQGLNTEAF

d_call: .
v_call: TRBV11-2
j_call: TRBJ2-5
cdr3_aa: ASSLEQGQY

d_call: .
v_call: TRBV7-8
j_call: TRBJ2-2
cdr3_aa: ASSLALREELF

d_call: TRBD1
v_call: TRBV6-5
j_call: TRBJ2-3
cdr3_aa: ASSWTGRDTQY

d_call: .
v_call: TRBV29-1
j_call: TRBJ2-1
cdr3_aa: SVPQSYNEQF

d_call: TRBD2
v_call: TRBV7-3
j_call: TRBJ2-3
cdr3_aa: ASSPSGSRDTQY

d_call: TRBD2
v_call: TRBV7-2
j_call: TRBJ2-1
cdr3_aa: ASSRAGTSGVSNEQF

d_call: .
v_call: TRBV5-4
j_call: TRBJ1-1
cdr3_aa: ASSPRRAAMNTEAF

d_call: .
v_call: TRBV28
j_call: TRBJ1-5
cdr3_aa: ASRETVSNQPQH

d_call: TRBD1
v_call: TRBV19
j_call: TRBJ1-2
cdr3_aa: ASANRGDYGYT

d_call: .
v_call: TRBV2
j_call: TRBJ1-1
cdr3_aa: ASRAGTSQTEAF

d_call: TRBD1
v_call: TRBV19
j_call: TRBJ1-2
cdr3_aa: ASNGDRGNGYT

d_call: .
v_call: TRBV7-8
j_call: TRBJ2-1
cdr3_aa: ASSKLASSYNEQF

d_call: .
v_call: TRBV7-9
j_call: TRBJ1-4
cdr3_aa: ASSPAGVDNEKLF

d_call: TRBD1
v_call: TRBV18
j_call: TRBJ2-3
cdr3_aa: ASFTTQGVGDTQY

d_call: .
v_call: TRBV7-2
j_call: TRBJ2-5
cdr3_aa: ASSLTPQETQY

d_call: .
v_call: TRBV20-1
j_call: TRBJ1-2
cdr3_aa: SASQGTARGYT

d_call: TRBD2
v_call: TRBV5-1
j_call: TRBJ2-7
cdr3_aa: ASSSLGPTSGRADYEQY

d_call: .
v_call: TRBV7-2
j_call: TRBJ2-5
cdr3_aa: ASSSKGLVETQY

d_call: .
v_call: TRBV5-4
j_call: TRBJ2-3
cdr3_aa: ASSYSRDTQY

d_call: .
v_call: TRBV7-6
j_call: TRBJ2-1
cdr3_aa: ASSLASGPYNEQF

d_call: TRBD2
v_call: TRBV27
j_call: TRBJ2-7
cdr3_aa: ASGSWAGGWNEQY

d_call: TRBD1
v_call: TRBV5-8
j_call: TRBJ1-1
cdr3_aa: ASSRGQGRAEAF

d_call: .
v_call: TRBV28
j_call: TRBJ1-2
cdr3_aa: ASSLHRPYGYT

d_call: .
v_call: TRBV18
j_call: TRBJ2-2
cdr3_aa: ASSPSRLNTGELF

d_call: .
v_call: TRBV18
j_call: TRBJ1-5
cdr3_aa: ASSPESNQPQH

d_call: .
v_call: TRBV7-8
j_call: TRBJ2-1
cdr3_aa: ASSLYLRPSGYNEQF

d_call: TRBD1
v_call: TRBV7-9
j_call: TRBJ2-7
cdr3_aa: ASSSSGGLGQY

d_call: TRBD1
v_call: TRBV9
j_call: TRBJ2-2
cdr3_aa: ASSALEGAPGELF

d_call: .
v_call: TRBV4-2
j_call: TRBJ2-1
cdr3_aa: ASSQGPGDSQF

d_call: TRBD2
v_call: TRBV6-5
j_call: TRBJ2-1
cdr3_aa: ASSYLGGTPNEQF